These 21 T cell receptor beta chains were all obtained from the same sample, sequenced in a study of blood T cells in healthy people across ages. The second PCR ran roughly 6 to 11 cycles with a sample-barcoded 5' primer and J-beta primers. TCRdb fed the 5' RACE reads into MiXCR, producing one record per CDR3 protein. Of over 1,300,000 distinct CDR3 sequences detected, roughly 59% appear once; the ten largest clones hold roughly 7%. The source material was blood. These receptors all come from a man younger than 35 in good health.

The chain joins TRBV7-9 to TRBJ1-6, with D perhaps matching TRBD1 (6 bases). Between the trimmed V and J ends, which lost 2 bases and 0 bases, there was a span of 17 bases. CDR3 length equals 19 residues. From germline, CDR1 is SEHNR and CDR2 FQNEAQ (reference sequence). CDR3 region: CASSLPSGAPSSYNSPLHF. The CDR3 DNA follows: TGTGCCAGCAGCTTACCTTCGGGGGCGCCAAGCTCCTATAATTCACCCCTCCACTTT. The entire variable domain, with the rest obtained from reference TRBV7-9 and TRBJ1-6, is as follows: DTGVSQNPRHKITKRGQNVTFRCDPISEHNRLYWYRQTLGQGPEFLTYFQNEAQLEKSRLLSDRFSAERPKGSFSTLEIQRTEQGDSAMYLCASSLPSGAPSSYNSPLHFGNGTRLTVT.

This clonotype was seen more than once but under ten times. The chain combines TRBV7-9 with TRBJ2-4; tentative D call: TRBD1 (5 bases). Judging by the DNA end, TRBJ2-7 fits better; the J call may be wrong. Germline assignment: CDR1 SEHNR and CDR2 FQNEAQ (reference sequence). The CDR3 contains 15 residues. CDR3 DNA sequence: TGTGCCAGCAGCGGGGCCTCGGACAAATACTACGAGCAGTACTTC. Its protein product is CASSGASDKYYEQYF.

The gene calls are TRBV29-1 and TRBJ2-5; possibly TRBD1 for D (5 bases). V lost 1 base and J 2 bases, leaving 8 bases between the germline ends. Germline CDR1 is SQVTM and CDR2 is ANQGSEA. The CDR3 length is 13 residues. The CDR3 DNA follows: TGCAGCGTTGAAGGGCCAGGGCAAGAGACCCAGTACTTC. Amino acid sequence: CSVEGPGQETQYF.

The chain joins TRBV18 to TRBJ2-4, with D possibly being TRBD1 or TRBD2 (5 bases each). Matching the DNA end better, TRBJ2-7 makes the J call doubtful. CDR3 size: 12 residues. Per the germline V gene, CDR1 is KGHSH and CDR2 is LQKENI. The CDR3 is CASATGPYEQYF. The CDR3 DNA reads TGTGCCAGCGCTACGGGACCCTACGAGCAGTACTTC.

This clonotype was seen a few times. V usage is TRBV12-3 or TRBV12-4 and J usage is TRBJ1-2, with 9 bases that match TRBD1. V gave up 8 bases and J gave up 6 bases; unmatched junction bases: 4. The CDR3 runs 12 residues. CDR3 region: CASRQGGDGYTF. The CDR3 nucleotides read TGTGCCAGCCGACAGGGGGGGGATGGCTACACCTTC.

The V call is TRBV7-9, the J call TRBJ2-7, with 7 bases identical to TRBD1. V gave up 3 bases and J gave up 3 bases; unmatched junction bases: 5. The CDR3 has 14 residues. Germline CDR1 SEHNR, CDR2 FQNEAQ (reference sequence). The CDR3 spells CASSLGQLGYEQYF. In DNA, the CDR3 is TGTGCCAGCAGCTTGGGACAGTTGGGCTACGAGCAGTACTTC.

Here the CDR3 DNA reads TGCAGCGCCAACCCAGGGATTTCTAGGGAGACCCAGTACTTC. It codes for CSANPGISRETQYF. V gene TRBV29-1 combines with J gene TRBJ2-5, with D possibly being TRBD1 (5 bases). The CDR3 totals 14 residues. V was shortened by 7 bases and J by 5 bases, with 20 bases between the two germline ends. CDR1 and CDR2 (germline): SQVTM, ANQGSEA.

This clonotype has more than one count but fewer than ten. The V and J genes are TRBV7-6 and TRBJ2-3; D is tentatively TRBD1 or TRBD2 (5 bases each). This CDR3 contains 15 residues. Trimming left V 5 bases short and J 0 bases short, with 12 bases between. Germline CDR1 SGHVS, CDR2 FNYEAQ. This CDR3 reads CASSPLEGSTDTQYF. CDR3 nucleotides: TGTGCCAGCAGCCCCCTAGAGGGGAGCACAGATACGCAGTATTTT.

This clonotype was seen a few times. CDR3 sequence: CASSLGRASGSNEQFF. CDR3 coding DNA: TGCGCCAGCAGCCTCGGTCGTGCTAGCGGGTCGAATGAGCAGTTCTTC. This chain joins TRBV5-1 and TRBJ2-1; TRBD2 aligns across 8 bases. Germline lookup yields CDR1 SGHRS and CDR2 YFSETQ. CDR3 length: 16 residues. With V trimmed by 4 bases and J by 7 bases, 13 bases remained unmatched.

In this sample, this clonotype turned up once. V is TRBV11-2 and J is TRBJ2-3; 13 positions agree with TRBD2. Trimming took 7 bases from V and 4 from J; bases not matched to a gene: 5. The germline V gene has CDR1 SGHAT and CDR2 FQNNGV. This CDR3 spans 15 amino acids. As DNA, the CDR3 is TGTGCCAGCACCGAACTAGCGGGGGGGGCAGATACGCAGTATTTT. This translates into CASTELAGGADTQYF.

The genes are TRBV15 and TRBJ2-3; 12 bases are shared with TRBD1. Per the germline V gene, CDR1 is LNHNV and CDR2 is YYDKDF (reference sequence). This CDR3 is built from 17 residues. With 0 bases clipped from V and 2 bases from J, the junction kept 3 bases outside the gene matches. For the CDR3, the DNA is TGTGCCACCAGCAGAGAGGGACAGGGGGCAGTCACAGATACGCAGTATTTT. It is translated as CATSREGQGAVTDTQYF.

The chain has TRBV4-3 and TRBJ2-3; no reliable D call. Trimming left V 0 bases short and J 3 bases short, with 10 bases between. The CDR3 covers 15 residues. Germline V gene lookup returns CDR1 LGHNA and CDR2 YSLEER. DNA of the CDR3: TGCGCCAGCAGCCAAGATCATGACCCAACAGATACGCAGTATTTT. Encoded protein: CASSQDHDPTDTQYF.

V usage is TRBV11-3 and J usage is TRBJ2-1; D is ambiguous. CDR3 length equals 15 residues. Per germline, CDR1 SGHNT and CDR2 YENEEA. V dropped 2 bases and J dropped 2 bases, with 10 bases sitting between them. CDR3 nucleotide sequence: TGTGCCAGCAGCTTAACCGGGTCCACCTACAATGAGCAGTTCTTC. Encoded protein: CASSLTGSTYNEQFF. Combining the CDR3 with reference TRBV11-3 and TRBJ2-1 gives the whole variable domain EAGVVQSPRYKIIEKKQPVAFWCNPISGHNTLYWYLQNLGQGPELLIRYENEEAVDDSQLPKDRFSAERLKGVDSTLKIQPAELGDSAVYLCASSLTGSTYNEQFFGPGTRLTVL.

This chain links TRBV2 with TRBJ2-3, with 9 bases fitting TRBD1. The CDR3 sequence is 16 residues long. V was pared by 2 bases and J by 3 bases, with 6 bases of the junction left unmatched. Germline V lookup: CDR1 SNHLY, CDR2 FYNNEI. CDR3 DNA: TGTGCCAGCAGTGAATGCACCGGGACAGGGACAGATACGCAGTATTTT. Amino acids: CASSECTGTGTDTQYF.

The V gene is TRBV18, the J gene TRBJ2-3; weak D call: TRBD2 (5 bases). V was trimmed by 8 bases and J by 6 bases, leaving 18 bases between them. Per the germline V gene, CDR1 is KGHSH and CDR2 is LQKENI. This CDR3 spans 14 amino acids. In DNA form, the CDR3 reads TGTGCCAGCCGGGATTCCGCTAGCCCGGATACGCAGTATTTT. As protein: CASRDSASPDTQYF.

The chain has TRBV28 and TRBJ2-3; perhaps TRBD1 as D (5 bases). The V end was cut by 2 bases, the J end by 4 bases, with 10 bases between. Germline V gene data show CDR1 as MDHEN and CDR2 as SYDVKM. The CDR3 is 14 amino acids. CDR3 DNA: TGTGCCAGCAGTTTAAGCCAGGGCTCAGATACGCAGTATTTT. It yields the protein CASSLSQGSDTQYF.

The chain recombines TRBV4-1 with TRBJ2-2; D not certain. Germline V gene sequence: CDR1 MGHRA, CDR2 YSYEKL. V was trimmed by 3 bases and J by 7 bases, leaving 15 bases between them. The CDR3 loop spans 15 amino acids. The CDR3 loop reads CASSHKAGISGELFF. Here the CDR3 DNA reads TGCGCCAGCAGCCATAAGGCAGGAATTAGCGGGGAGCTGTTTTTT.

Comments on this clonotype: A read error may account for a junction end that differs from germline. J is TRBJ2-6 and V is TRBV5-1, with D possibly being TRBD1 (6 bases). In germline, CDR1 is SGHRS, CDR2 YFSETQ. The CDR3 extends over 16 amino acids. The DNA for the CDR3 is TGTGCCAGCACAGGGCAATTTCGCTCTGGGGCCAACGTCCTGACTTTC. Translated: CASTGQFRSGANVLTF.

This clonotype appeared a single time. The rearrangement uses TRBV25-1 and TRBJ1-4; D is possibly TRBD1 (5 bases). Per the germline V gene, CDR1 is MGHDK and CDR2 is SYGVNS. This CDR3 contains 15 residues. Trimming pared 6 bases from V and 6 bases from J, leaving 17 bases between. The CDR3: CASRVNAGGDEKLFF. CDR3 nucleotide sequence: TGTGCCAGCAGAGTAAACGCAGGAGGGGATGAAAAACTGTTTTTT.

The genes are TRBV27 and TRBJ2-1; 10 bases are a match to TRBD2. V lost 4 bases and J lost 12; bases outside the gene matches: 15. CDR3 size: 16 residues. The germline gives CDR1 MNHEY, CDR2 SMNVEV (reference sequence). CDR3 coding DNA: TGTGCCAGCAGTTCCTCCCCGGGACTAGCGCCGATGGGGCAGTTCTTC. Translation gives CASSSSPGLAPMGQFF.

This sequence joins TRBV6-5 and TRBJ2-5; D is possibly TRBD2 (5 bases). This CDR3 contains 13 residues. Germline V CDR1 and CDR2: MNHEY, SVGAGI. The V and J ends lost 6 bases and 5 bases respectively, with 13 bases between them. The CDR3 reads CASRSGILETQYF. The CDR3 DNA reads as TGTGCCAGCAGATCCGGGATTCTGGAGACCCAGTACTTC.